Below are 30 T cell receptor beta chains sequenced from a single sample in a study of CD8 T cells in ankylosing spondylitis. No antigens are known for them. TCRdb re-derived calls from the 5' RACE reads in MiXCR, one entry per CDR3 protein. The table includes some 450,000 distinct CDR3 sequences, roughly 15% detected once. Study-level findings and limits: Characteristic of ankylosing spondylitis blood, it appeared, was a TCR beta motif comprising 7 to 9 highly homologous variants.

Sequencing was carried out using blood, either unsorted or a sorted T cell fraction (not recorded which). The source of these receptors is a male donor with ankylosing spondylitis.

In its sample, this clonotype was seen a few times. The chain carries TRBV4-1 and TRBJ2-5; D gene ambiguous. V gave up 0 bases and J gave up 5 bases, with 19 bases separating them. Per the germline V gene, CDR1 is MGHRA and CDR2 is YSYEKL. The CDR3 is 17 amino acids. This CDR3 is CASSQDSMTDVRETQYF. Written as DNA, the CDR3 is TGCGCCAGCAGCCAAGATTCAATGACCGATGTACGGGAGACCCAGTACTTC.

The table lists this clonotype with many counts. The V and J genes are TRBV5-6 and TRBJ1-1; 8 bases align to TRBD1. Germline V gene sequence: CDR1 SGHDT, CDR2 YYEEEE. The V gene end was trimmed by 0 bases and the J gene end by 6 bases; junction bases not matched to a gene: 10. This CDR3 has 16 amino acids. The CDR3 loop is CASSLAADLRGPEAFF. DNA of the CDR3: TGTGCCAGCAGCTTGGCCGCAGACCTCAGGGGGCCTGAAGCTTTCTTT.

This clonotype was counted between two and nine times. The chain employs TRBV7-2 and TRBJ2-1; D gene unclear. CDR3 length: 14 residues. Trimming stripped 7 bases from V and 0 bases from J, with 10 bases between. Germline-derived CDR1 and CDR2 are SGHTA and FQGNSA. The chain's CDR3 is CASNLRTSYNEQFF. In DNA form, the CDR3 reads TGTGCCAGCAACCTCAGGACCTCCTACAATGAGCAGTTCTTC.

The chain has TRBV24-1 and TRBJ2-7; 7 nucleotides line up with TRBD1. Germline V gene data show CDR1 as KGHDR and CDR2 as SFDVKD. After removal of 2 bases from V and 0 bases from J, the junction contained 3 bases not matched to a gene. The CDR3 sequence is 15 residues long. CDR3 DNA: TGTGCCACCAGTGATTCGGGACAGCTCTCCTACGAGCAGTACTTC. Its translation: CATSDSGQLSYEQYF.

The chain carries TRBV4-3 and TRBJ2-1; TRBD1 is a possible D gene (6 bases). Trimming removed 0 bases at V and 0 bases at J, with 12 bases between. The CDR3 sequence is 17 residues long. Germline lookup yields CDR1 LGHNA and CDR2 YSLEER. The CDR3 spells CASSQEGAHSSYNEQFF. Written as DNA, the CDR3 is TGCGCCAGCAGCCAAGAGGGGGCCCACAGCTCCTACAATGAGCAGTTCTTC.

There are many counts of this clonotype. V gene TRBV29-1 combines with J gene TRBJ1-4; 9 bases agree with TRBD1. With V trimmed by 6 bases and J by 6 bases, 8 bases remained unmatched. The germline CDR1 and CDR2 sequences are SQVTM and ANQGSEA. This CDR3 is built from 14 residues. The CDR3 protein is CSVMGGQGHEKLFF. The CDR3 bases are TGCAGCGTCATGGGGGGACAGGGCCATGAAAAACTGTTTTTT.

In regard to this clonotype: This could be a read error, since a much larger clone is one nucleotide away. The chain recombines TRBV7-8 with TRBJ2-7; TRBD2 matches at 10 bases. Germline CDR1 and CDR2: SGHVS and FQNEAQ. The CDR3 has 17 residues. This CDR3 reads CASSLKETSGFPYGQYF. As DNA, the CDR3 is TGTGCCAGCAGCTTAAAGGAGACTAGCGGGTTCCCCTACGGGCAGTACTTC.

The chain uses TRBV11-2 and TRBJ2-1, with D perhaps TRBD1 (6 bases). This CDR3 has 19 amino acids. Trimming took off 0 bases at V and 7 bases at J, with 25 bases between the two ends. Germline CDR1 and CDR2: SGHAT and FQNNGV. The DNA of the CDR3 is TGTGCCAGCAGCTTAGATCGGATTGGCGGCGGAAGAAGGGGGAATGAGCAGTTCTTC. It yields the protein CASSLDRIGGGRRGNEQFF.

The rearrangement uses TRBV27 and TRBJ1-4, with TRBD1 identical over 7 bases. Trimming removed 3 bases from V and 8 bases from J; junction bases left unmatched: 6. CDR1 is MNHEY, CDR2 SMNVEV, per germline (reference sequence). The CDR3 totals 14 residues. The CDR3 region is CASSFQGVGEKLFF. The CDR3 DNA is TGTGCCAGCAGTTTTCAGGGGGTCGGGGAAAAACTGTTTTTT.

The chain carries TRBV6-5 and TRBJ2-1; possible D gene TRBD2, 6 bases. The ends were cut back, 2 bases at V and 9 bases at J, with 14 bases in the middle. The length of the CDR3 is 14 residues. Germline values: CDR1 MNHEY, CDR2 SVGAGI. The DNA of the CDR3 is TGTGCCAGCAGTTACCTGGGGGGAGTGGGTGAGCAGTTCTTC. The encoded protein is CASSYLGGVGEQFF.

This rearrangement joins TRBV7-9 to TRBJ2-3, with TRBD1 as a possible D gene (6 bases). Trimming cost V 3 bases and J 4 bases, with 17 bases left between them. The CDR3 has 16 amino acids. The germline CDR1 and CDR2 sequences are SEHNR and FQNEAQ (reference sequence). In DNA form, the CDR3 reads TGTGCCAGCAGCTTCCTGGGGGCGAGAGGGCCAGATACGCAGTATTTT. Its protein is CASSFLGARGPDTQYF.

This clonotype was detected only a few times. The chain joins TRBV20-1 to TRBJ1-6; D is ambiguous. Germline-derived CDR1 and CDR2 are DFQATT and SNEGSKA (reference sequence). CDR3 size: 13 residues. With 3 bases removed from V and 7 bases from J, the gap between germline ends came to 10 bases. Here the CDR3 reads CSASSVINSPLHF. The DNA for the CDR3 is TGCAGTGCTAGTAGCGTAATAAATTCACCCCTCCACTTT.

This clonotype appeared a few times. The genes are TRBV9 and TRBJ1-1; 9 bases are shared with TRBD1. Per germline, CDR1 SGDLS and CDR2 YYNGEE. V lost 2 bases and J lost 5; bases outside the gene matches: 4. CDR3 length: 14 amino acids. CDR3 in amino acids: CASSVGQGRTEAFF. CDR3 in DNA: TGTGCCAGCAGCGTCGGACAGGGGCGGACTGAAGCTTTCTTT.

V and J are TRBV7-2 and TRBJ2-7, with unresolved D. The V end was cut by 7 bases, the J end by 2 bases, with 15 bases between. This CDR3 is built from 14 residues. From germline, CDR1 is SGHTA and CDR2 FQGNSA. CDR3 coding DNA: TGTGCCAGCACCCCGGGTGCTATGGCCTACGAGCAGTACTTC. It is translated as CASTPGAMAYEQYF. Together with reference TRBV7-2 and TRBJ2-7, the CDR3 gives the full variable domain: GAGVSQSPSNKVTEKGKDVELRCDPISGHTALYWYRQSLGQGLEFLIYFQGNSAPDKSGLPSDRFSAERTGGSVSTLTIQRTQQEDSAVYLCASTPGAMAYEQYFGPGTRLTVT.

The J gene is TRBJ1-6, the V gene TRBV20-1; 7 bases are shared with TRBD1. The CDR3 is made up of 16 amino acids. Unmatched junction bases numbered 5, after V lost 1 base and J lost 2 bases. Germline lookup yields CDR1 DFQATT and CDR2 SNEGSKA (reference sequence). The CDR3 coding sequence is TGCAGTGCTAGAGTCAACCAGGGGGCCTATAATTCACCCCTCCACTTT. Translation: CSARVNQGAYNSPLHF.

This clonotype has just a few counts. The V and J genes are TRBV18 and TRBJ2-1, with 9 bases that match TRBD2. CDR1 is KGHSH and CDR2 is LQKENI in the germline V gene. The CDR3 sequence is 17 residues long. The junction had 6 bases not matched to a gene; V was cut back by 3 bases and J by 0 bases. This CDR3 is CASSPSAGGLSYNEQFF. CDR3 nucleotides: TGTGCCAGCTCACCCTCAGCGGGGGGTCTCTCCTACAATGAGCAGTTCTTC. The full variable domain, completed using reference TRBV18 and TRBJ2-1, is NAGVMQNPRHLVRRRGQEARLRCSPMKGHSHVYWYRQLPEEGLKFMVYLQKENIIDESGMPKERFSAEFPKEGPSILRIQQVVRGDSAAYFCASSPSAGGLSYNEQFFGPGTRLTVL.

This clonotype turned up a few times. V usage is TRBV20-1 and J usage is TRBJ1-5; 7 positions agree with TRBD1. CDR1 and CDR2 (germline): DFQATT, SNEGSKA (reference sequence). Trimming removed 1 base from V and 7 bases from J; junction bases left unmatched: 10. The length of the CDR3 is 15 residues. Here the CDR3 reads CSARVTTTGAQPQHF. The CDR3 region has the DNA TGCAGTGCTAGAGTAACCACAACAGGGGCCCAGCCCCAGCATTTT.

This clonotype was seen only a few times. V gene TRBV7-6 combines with J gene TRBJ2-1; 7 bases agree with TRBD2. The CDR3 length is 15 residues. The germline gives CDR1 SGHVS, CDR2 FNYEAQ. J lost 2 bases, V lost 8 bases, and 9 bases had no gene match. The CDR3 protein is CASGGGVGAYNEQFF. The CDR3 DNA is TGTGCCAGCGGGGGGGGAGTAGGGGCCTACAATGAGCAGTTCTTC. Full variable domain (missing parts from reference TRBV7-6 and TRBJ2-1): GAGVSQSPRYKVTKRGQDVALRCDPISGHVSLYWYRQALGQGPEFLTYFNYEAQQDKSGLPNDRFSAERPEGSISTLTIQRTEQRDSAMYRCASGGGVGAYNEQFFGPGTRLTVL.

This clonotype was detected only a few times. This rearrangement joins TRBV7-9 to TRBJ2-2; D gene uncertain. Germline loops: CDR1 SEHNR, CDR2 FQNEAQ (reference sequence). This CDR3 spans 14 amino acids. The ends were cut back, 7 bases at V and 0 bases at J, with 9 bases in the middle. The CDR3 nucleotides read TGTGCCAGCACCCCGAACACGAACACCGGGGAGCTGTTTTTT. It is translated as CASTPNTNTGELFF.

This sequence joins TRBV11-1 and TRBJ2-3; D remains ambiguous. Germline V lookup: CDR1 SGHAT, CDR2 FQDESV (reference sequence). The germline V and J ends were trimmed by 5 bases and 3 bases, with 15 bases remaining between them. This CDR3 region has 15 residues. Here the CDR3 DNA reads TGTGCCAGCAGCCAGCCCGGCATCGAGACAGATACGCAGTATTTT. It yields the protein CASSQPGIETDTQYF.

The chain is built from TRBV6-5 and TRBJ1-1; D not resolved. The V and J ends lost 3 bases and 6 bases respectively, with 5 bases between them. The germline CDR1 and CDR2 sequences are MNHEY and SVGAGI. The CDR3 is 11 amino acids. As DNA, the CDR3 is TGTGCCAGCAGTTATAGGGCTGAAGCTTTCTTT. The encoded protein is CASSYRAEAFF.

This clonotype has a count of ten or more. The CDR3 sequence: CASRVLSATGELFF. For the CDR3, the DNA is TGTGCCAGCAGGGTTCTTAGTGCCACCGGGGAGCTGTTTTTT. The chain has TRBV7-8 and TRBJ2-2; D is unresolved. The length of the CDR3 is 14 residues. Germline V CDR1 and CDR2: SGHVS, FQNEAQ. Trimming stripped 6 bases from V and 4 bases from J, with 12 bases between.

This clonotype has just a few counts. V is TRBV20-1 and J is TRBJ1-6; tentatively, D is TRBD1 (5 bases). The germline V and J ends were trimmed by 0 bases and 7 bases, with 16 bases remaining between them. The CDR3 contains 16 residues. Per germline, CDR1 DFQATT and CDR2 SNEGSKA (reference sequence). As DNA, the CDR3 is TGCAGTGCTAGAGATCGGGGGACCCAAGAAAATTCACCCCTCCACTTT. Amino acid sequence: CSARDRGTQENSPLHF.

This clonotype was counted only a few times. The V gene is TRBV10-2, the J gene TRBJ2-7; 7 positions agree with TRBD2. CDR1 is WSHSY, CDR2 SAAADI, per germline. V lost 2 bases, J lost 5 bases, and 6 bases stayed unmatched. CDR3 size: 14 residues. The CDR3 region is CASSEVSGPDEQYF. The CDR3 DNA sequence: TGCGCCAGCAGTGAGGTTAGCGGGCCCGACGAGCAGTACTTC.

V gene TRBV5-5 combines with J gene TRBJ1-4; D is ambiguous. The CDR3 extends over 14 amino acids. Germline assignment: CDR1 SGHKS and CDR2 YYEKEE (reference sequence). The V end lost 2 bases, the J end lost 8 bases, and 13 bases lay between the germline ends. CDR3 in DNA: TGTGCCAGCAGCTTACGCCTCCAGGTGGAAAAACTGTTTTTT. This codes for CASSLRLQVEKLFF.

This clonotype has more than one count but fewer than ten. The chain couples TRBV15 to TRBJ2-2; possibly TRBD2 for D (7 bases). The CDR3 runs to 16 residues. Trimming took 0 bases from V and 3 from J, leaving 11 bases between them. Germline V gene lookup returns CDR1 LNHNV and CDR2 YYDKDF (reference sequence). CDR3 nucleotides: TGTGCCACCAGCAGAGATCGGGGGGCTTACACCGGGGAGCTGTTTTTT. It specifies CATSRDRGAYTGELFF.

This clonotype was seen ten or more times. V gene TRBV12-3 or TRBV12-4 combines with J gene TRBJ2-1; D is ambiguous. CDR3 size: 12 residues. V gave up 2 bases and J gave up 8 bases, with 7 bases separating them. In DNA, the CDR3 is TGTGCCAGCAGTTTATGGCGTGATGAGCAGTTCTTC. Protein: CASSLWRDEQFF.

Only a few counts were recorded for this clonotype. V usage is TRBV29-1 and J usage is TRBJ1-1; D remains ambiguous. Trimming took 4 bases from V and 1 from J, leaving 10 bases between them. CDR1 SQVTM and CDR2 ANQGSEA come from the germline V gene. The CDR3 runs to 13 residues. CDR3 coding DNA: TGCAGCGTTGGTCGGGAGACGAACACTGAAGCTTTCTTT. It is translated as CSVGRETNTEAFF.

This clonotype was seen only a few times. The rearrangement uses TRBV4-1 and TRBJ1-1, with no clear D. Germline V lookup: CDR1 MGHRA, CDR2 YSYEKL. The CDR3 extends over 13 amino acids. V lost 6 bases and J 7 bases, leaving 15 bases between the germline ends. The chain's CDR3 is CASSQRASNEAFF. The CDR3 DNA reads TGCGCCAGCAGTCAACGGGCCAGTAATGAAGCTTTCTTT.

This sequence joins TRBV28 and TRBJ1-4, with no clear D. In germline, CDR1 is MDHEN, CDR2 SYDVKM. This CDR3 comprises 14 residues. The V gene lost 4 bases and the J gene lost 5 bases, with 11 bases spanning the gap. CDR3 nucleotides: TGTGCCAGCAGTTCACCATCAGTAAATGAAAAACTGTTTTTT. Protein: CASSSPSVNEKLFF.